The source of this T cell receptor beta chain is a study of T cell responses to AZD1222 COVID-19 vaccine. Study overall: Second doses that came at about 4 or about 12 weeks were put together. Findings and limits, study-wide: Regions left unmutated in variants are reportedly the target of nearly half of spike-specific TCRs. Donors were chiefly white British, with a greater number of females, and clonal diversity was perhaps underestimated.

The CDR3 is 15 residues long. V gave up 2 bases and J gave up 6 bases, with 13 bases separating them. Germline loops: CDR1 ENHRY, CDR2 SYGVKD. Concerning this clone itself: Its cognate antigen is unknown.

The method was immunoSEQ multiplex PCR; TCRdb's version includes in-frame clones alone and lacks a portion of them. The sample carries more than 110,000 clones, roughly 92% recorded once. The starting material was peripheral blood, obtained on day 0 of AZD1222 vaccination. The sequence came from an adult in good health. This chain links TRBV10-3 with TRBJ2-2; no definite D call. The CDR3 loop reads CAISEPLLKAGELFF. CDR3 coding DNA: TGTGCCATCAGTGAGCCCCTCCTAAAGGCCGGGGAGCTGTTTTTT.